This TCR beta chain is drawn from a study of control samples from healthy donors and cancer patients. Germline-derived CDR1 and CDR2 are MNHEY and SVGEGT. The CDR3 consists of 13 residues. The junction had 0 bases not matched to a gene; V was cut back by 4 bases and J by 4 bases. Assay used: immunoSEQ multiplex PCR; TCRdb lists only in-frame clones, some missing. The sample consists of around 200,000 clones, about 93% of them appearing once. This clone has only a few counts. The material sequenced was blood. The receptor was derived from a man between 18 and 35 years old in good health. The rearrangement links TRBV6-2 or TRBV6-3 to TRBJ1-5; TRBD1 matches 8 bases. CDR3 nucleotides: TGTGCCAGCAGTTGGACAGGGAATCAGCCCCAGCATTTT. It specifies CASSWTGNQPQHF.